Included here is one T cell receptor (beta chain) sequence, with context. As yet, its antigen is unknown. TCRdb independently ran MiXCR on the 5' RACE reads; one entry per CDR3 protein. The sample holds approximately 550,000 distinct CDR3 sequences, roughly 13% seen once. Per germline, CDR1 SGHRS and CDR2 YFSETQ. This CDR3 has 14 amino acids. J was trimmed by 6 bases and V by 4 bases; bases with no gene match: 7. The data stem from a study of T cells after yellow fever vaccination. Study summary: Fractions low in cell number were prepared with SMART-Seq v4 Ultra Low Input.

Overall study results and limits: Reappearance after the booster was seen for most primary-vaccination clones, at 95% to 97% CD4 and around 88% CD8.

The chain couples TRBV5-1 to TRBJ2-7, with 10 bases lining up with TRBD1. This receptor was identified in a young man who received the YFV17D yellow fever vaccine. This specimen consisted of PBMCs, obtained on the day of the yellow fever booster vaccination. The CDR3 DNA sequence: TGCGCCAGCAGCCAAGACAGGGGGCGGGTCGAGCAGTACTTC. Protein: CASSQDRGRVEQYF. The whole variable domain, remainder taken from reference TRBV5-1 and TRBJ2-7, is KAGVTQTPRYLIKTRGQQVTLSCSPISGHRSVSWYQQTPGQGLQFLFEYFSETQRNKGNFPGRFSGRQFSNSRSEMNVSTLELGDSALYLCASSQDRGRVEQYFGPGTRLTVT.